The entry below describes one T cell receptor (beta chain). Its antigen is unidentified. The data are from a study of vaccination effects on CD4 cells after COVID-19. The wider study: A density of fewer than 2.5 million PBMC per well was used; these cells were cultured with approximately 9.1 IU/ml IL-2 and about 9.4 ug/ml peptides.

Culturing for more than eight days preceded CD4+ T cell isolation. Clones were read by immunoSEQ multiplex PCR, and TCRdb kept only the in-frame ones, dropping some. This table has tens of thousands of clones, 82% appearing once. The CDR3 consists of 14 residues. In germline, CDR1 is KGHDR, CDR2 SFDVKD. The germline V and J ends were trimmed by 4 bases and 11 bases, with 17 bases remaining between them. Material: CD4+ T cells from PBMCs cultured without peptide, obtained before COVID-19 vaccination. The source of this sequence is a human donor who received a COVID-19 vaccine. This chain joins TRBV24-1 and TRBJ2-1; a possible D gene is TRBD2 (7 bases). The CDR3 nucleotides are TGTGCCACCAGTGAGGGGGGGCGGGACCTTCAGCAGTTCTTC. Translating it yields CATSEGGRDLQQFF.